This T cell receptor (beta chain) is from a study of CD8+ T cells in alopecia areata. Study summary: Tofacitinib administration to treated patients was oral, at 5 to 10 mg twice daily.

Findings of the study overall: Scalp and blood retained many expanded lesional clones during tofacitinib.

Details on this clone: Its antigen is unidentified.

Treatment denoted: oral pan-JAK inhibitor, 5-10 mg twice daily. Cell sorting was applied to PBMCs, and CD4+ and CD8+ T cells were collected. Extracted from the samples, RNA was reverse transcribed into cDNA to serve as the sequencing template. The data were produced by immunoSEQ multiplex PCR, yet TCRdb's version contains in-frame clones alone and is incomplete. The sample includes some 100,000 clones, 60% seen only once; the top ten take roughly 15%. The CDR3 has 18 residues. V trimming: 5 bases; J trimming: 7 bases; junction bases outside the gene matches: 15. In germline, CDR1 is SNHLY, CDR2 FYNNEI.

The sample consisted of CD8+ T cells sorted from blood, taken around week 55, from a patient treated with tofacitinib. The chain couples TRBV2 to TRBJ1-4, with 11 nucleotides matching TRBD1. The sequence was obtained from a human donor with alopecia areata. The DNA for the CDR3 is TGTGCCAGCAGTTTTGCCGGGACAGGGGGGTCTGAGACTGAAAAACTGTTTTTT. Its protein is CASSFAGTGGSETEKLFF.